The next 25 T cell receptor beta chains were all read from a single sample in a study of beta chain features in type 1 diabetes. TCRB transcripts that were expressed got sequenced, as all of the isolated RNA had been reverse transcribed. Only in-frame clones appear in the TCRdb table, and some are missing; sequencing was by immunoSEQ multiplex PCR. Of about 900,000 clones in the sample, roughly 16% were seen once. Sequencing input: naive CD4+ T cells from blood. The receptor set was obtained from a woman aged 18-29 years in good health.

The genes are TRBV6-6 and TRBJ2-5; D could derive from TRBD1 or TRBD2 (5 bases each). Per the germline V gene, CDR1 is MNHNY and CDR2 is SVGAGI (reference sequence). Deletions cut 7 bases from V and 5 bases from J, with 17 bases between. The CDR3 has 14 residues. Here the CDR3 DNA reads TGTGCCAGCACCCTACGCGAGGGGCAGGAGACCCAGTACTTC. This gives the protein CASTLREGQETQYF.

Comments on this clone: This sample also contains other DNA sequences that code for the same CDR3. The V call is TRBV9, the J call TRBJ2-7; the D gene is possibly TRBD2 (5 bases). Germline lookup yields CDR1 SGDLS and CDR2 YYNGEE. The ends were cut back, 4 bases at V and 1 base at J, with 15 bases in the middle. This CDR3 is built from 15 residues. CDR3 nucleotides: TGTGCCAGCAGCCCCCGGGAAGAGGGTTCCTACGAGCAGTACTTC. This sequence encodes CASSPREEGSYEQYF.

This clone was seen only a few times. At one end, the junction sequence differs from germline, possibly due to a read error. This chain links TRBV28 with TRBJ2-7; D tentatively reads TRBD1 or TRBD2 (5 bases each). Germline CDR1 and CDR2: MDHEN and SYDVKM. The CDR3 is 15 residues long. CDR3: CASSTTRGPGPGSRF. The DNA of the CDR3 is TGTGCCAGCAGTACGACCCGGGGCCCTGGTCCGGGCAGTCGCTTC.

The chain recombines TRBV29-1 with TRBJ1-1; D ambiguous. The V end was cut by 4 bases, the J end by 1 base, with 7 bases between. Per the germline V gene, CDR1 is SQVTM and CDR2 is ANQGSEA. The CDR3 consists of 12 residues. The CDR3 is CSVVVQNTEAFF. The CDR3 region has the DNA TGCAGCGTTGTGGTCCAGAACACTGAAGCTTTCTTT.

The sample holds a few counts of this clone. The rearrangement links TRBV28 to TRBJ2-1, with D tentatively TRBD1 (5 bases). The ends were cut back, 6 bases at V and 5 bases at J, with 20 bases in the middle. CDR1 MDHEN and CDR2 SYDVKM come from the germline V gene. The length of the CDR3 is 16 residues. The CDR3 here is CASSRMGLPGDNEQFF. DNA of the CDR3: TGTGCCAGCAGCCGGATGGGGCTGCCTGGGGACAATGAGCAGTTCTTC.

J is TRBJ2-1 and V is TRBV9, with D possibly TRBD1 on 6 matching bases. V was cut by 3 bases and J by 3 bases, with 7 bases left in between. The germline CDR1 and CDR2 sequences are SGDLS and YYNGEE. This CDR3 region has 13 residues. The CDR3 region has the DNA TGTGCCAGCAGCGGGGACATCTACAATGAGCAGTTCTTC. Its translation is CASSGDIYNEQFF.

This chain joins TRBV2 and TRBJ2-5, with 8 bases matching TRBD1. The trim removed 4 bases at V and 3 bases at J, leaving 7 bases unmatched. CDR1 and CDR2 from the germline V gene are SNHLY and FYNNEI. The CDR3 has 15 amino acids. The CDR3 spells CASSGDRGSKETQYF. CDR3 DNA sequence: TGTGCCAGCAGTGGAGACAGGGGTTCTAAAGAGACCCAGTACTTC.

V is TRBV7-9 and J is TRBJ2-1; 10 bases align to TRBD2. Germline CDR1 is SEHNR and CDR2 is FQNEAQ (reference sequence). This CDR3 has 15 residues. Losses at the gene ends were 5 bases for V and 7 bases for J; bases not matched to a gene: 8. In DNA, the CDR3 is TGTGCCAGCAGCCACTATCGACTAGCGGGTAATGAGCAGTTCTTC. It codes for CASSHYRLAGNEQFF.

In its sample, this clone was seen a few times. This chain uses TRBV20-1 with TRBJ1-1; D ambiguous. The V end was cut by 5 bases, the J end by 6 bases, with 7 bases between. The CDR3 loop spans 10 amino acids. CDR1 is DFQATT and CDR2 is SNEGSKA in the germline V gene (reference sequence). The CDR3, as DNA: TGCAGTGCTCAGCAGGCTGAAGCTTTCTTT. Its translation is CSAQQAEAFF.

The CDR3 protein is CASSPGRYHEQFF. CDR3 in DNA: TGTGCCAGCAGCCCGGGACGGTACCATGAGCAGTTCTTC. This chain uses TRBV13 with TRBJ2-1; perhaps D is TRBD1 or TRBD2 (5 bases each). The V end was cut by 5 bases, the J end by 8 bases, with 13 bases between. The CDR3 has 13 amino acids. CDR1 is PRHDT and CDR2 is FYEKMQ in the germline V gene (reference sequence).

This clone appeared a few times. The rearrangement links TRBV25-1 to TRBJ2-1; possibly TRBD1 or TRBD2 for D (6 bases each). The ends were cut back, 7 bases at V and 8 bases at J, with 15 bases in the middle. From germline, CDR1 is MGHDK and CDR2 SYGVNS. The CDR3 runs to 13 residues. CDR3 amino acids: CASKLSGGHEQFF. In DNA form, the CDR3 reads TGTGCCAGCAAACTATCCGGGGGCCATGAGCAGTTCTTC.

The chain couples TRBV6-6 to TRBJ2-1; 7 bases fit TRBD2. Germline loops: CDR1 MNHNY, CDR2 SVGAGI (reference sequence). Trimming at V came to 7 bases and at J to 0 bases, leaving 9 bases not matched to a gene. The CDR3 spans 16 residues. The CDR3 DNA is TGTGCCAGCACCCGGACTAGAAGCGGCTCCTACAATGAGCAGTTCTTC. This translates into CASTRTRSGSYNEQFF.

This chain joins TRBV7-3 and TRBJ2-7; D perhaps matches TRBD2 (6 bases). CDR1 is SGHTA, CDR2 FQGTGA, per germline. The CDR3 length is 14 residues. V lost 3 bases, J lost 7 bases, and 16 bases lay in between. In DNA form, the CDR3 reads TGTGCCAGCAGCTTTGGGGGGAGGTCGGAAGAGCAGTACTTC. Translated: CASSFGGRSEEQYF.

Worth noting for this clone: The sample holds other DNA sequences that translate to the same CDR3. V usage is TRBV18 and J usage is TRBJ2-5, with 7 nucleotides matching TRBD1. Germline V gene sequence: CDR1 KGHSH, CDR2 LQKENI. Trimming removed 3 bases from V and 3 bases from J; junction bases left unmatched: 1. CDR3 length: 13 amino acids. As DNA, the CDR3 is TGTGCCAGCTCACCGGGACAGAAAGAGACCCAGTACTTC. This translates into CASSPGQKETQYF.

This clone showed up just a few times. V and J are TRBV5-4 and TRBJ2-2; the match to TRBD2 covers 10 bases. Germline V gene data show CDR1 as SGHNT and CDR2 as YYREEE (reference sequence). This CDR3 is 16 amino acids long. The V and J ends lost 0 bases and 3 bases, in that order; junction bases with no gene match: 2. CDR3 sequence: CASSLALAGDTGELFF. CDR3 nucleotides: TGTGCCAGCAGCTTGGCGCTAGCGGGAGACACCGGGGAGCTGTTTTTT. The full variable domain, rest sourced from reference TRBV5-4 and TRBJ2-2, is ETGVTQSPTHLIKTRGQQVTLRCSSQSGHNTVSWYQQALGQGPQFIFQYYREEENGRGNFPPRFSGLQFPNYSSELNVNALELDDSALYLCASSLALAGDTGELFFGEGSRLTVL.

The J gene is TRBJ2-1, the V gene TRBV9; TRBD2 aligns across 13 bases. The J segment lost 4 bases and the V segment lost 3 bases, leaving 1 base of the junction unmatched. This CDR3 is 15 amino acids long. Germline V gene sequence: CDR1 SGDLS, CDR2 YYNGEE. CDR3 sequence: CASSALAGGYNEQFF. The CDR3 DNA reads TGTGCCAGCAGCGCACTAGCGGGGGGGTACAATGAGCAGTTCTTC.

DNA of the CDR3: TGTGCCAGCTCACGCCGGACTAGCGGGAGTGCAGATACGCAGTATTTT. Encoded protein: CASSRRTSGSADTQYF. The rearrangement uses TRBV18 and TRBJ2-3; TRBD2 matches 13 bases. V trimming: 4 bases; J trimming: 4 bases; junction bases outside the gene matches: 5. The CDR3 totals 16 residues. Germline lookup yields CDR1 KGHSH and CDR2 LQKENI.

This clone was picked up a small number of times. The V call is TRBV27, the J call TRBJ1-4, with unresolved D. Trimming took 3 bases from V and 7 from J, leaving 9 bases between them. The CDR3 spans 13 residues. The V gene's germline CDR1 is MNHEY and CDR2 SMNVEV (reference sequence). The DNA for the CDR3 is TGTGCCAGCAGTTTTCGGGGTAGTGAAAAACTGTTTTTT. Translating it yields CASSFRGSEKLFF.

The chain links TRBV2 to TRBJ1-2, with D perhaps matching TRBD1 (5 bases). Germline V gives CDR1 SNHLY, CDR2 FYNNEI. Trimming took 4 bases from V and 8 from J, leaving 11 bases between them. This CDR3 has 12 residues. The CDR3 DNA is TGTGCCAGCAGTGTAACTCGGGGCGGCTACACCTTC. Protein product: CASSVTRGGYTF.

This clone has a handful of counts. V and J are TRBV18 and TRBJ2-6, with D uncertain. The CDR3 runs 15 residues. Germline-derived CDR1 and CDR2 are KGHSH and LQKENI. The V end lost 6 bases, the J end lost 3 bases, and 12 bases lay between the germline ends. CDR3 coding DNA: TGTGCCAGCTCCCTAAACGGCCGTGGGGCCAACGTCCTGACTTTC. It specifies CASSLNGRGANVLTF.

This clone was found a few times. The chain combines TRBV7-2 with TRBJ1-5; D is unresolved. V was shortened by 1 base and J by 9 bases, with 7 bases between the two germline ends. This CDR3 region has 12 residues. Looked up from germline, CDR1 is SGHTA and CDR2 is FQGNSA. CDR3 region: CASSLGTGPQHF. The CDR3 DNA follows: TGTGCCAGCAGCTTAGGGACGGGGCCCCAGCATTTT.

The CDR3 DNA is TGTGCCAGCACGGGGGGGAATGCCTTAGGCTATGGCTACACCTTC. Translating it yields CASTGGNALGYGYTF. The rearrangement links TRBV6-5 to TRBJ1-2; the D gene is possibly TRBD1 (5 bases). CDR1 MNHEY and CDR2 SVGAGI come from the germline V gene. Trimming pared 7 bases from V and 4 bases from J, leaving 19 bases between. The CDR3 is 15 residues long.

In this sample, this clone turned up a few times. The chain is built from TRBV6-5 and TRBJ2-3; 7 nucleotides line up with TRBD1. Germline V gene lookup returns CDR1 MNHEY and CDR2 SVGAGI. The CDR3 consists of 14 residues. Germline trimming cut 7 bases from V and 7 bases from J; bases unmatched to any gene: 11. The CDR3: CASTWGQKAYTQYF. In nucleotides, the CDR3 is TGTGCCAGCACCTGGGGACAGAAGGCTTATACGCAGTATTTT.

As concerns this clone: One end of the junction is discordant with germline, which a read error may explain. The V and J genes are TRBV5-4 and TRBJ2-5; D not resolved. This CDR3 comprises 13 residues. CDR1 SGHNT and CDR2 YYREEE come from the germline V gene (reference sequence). This chain's CDR3 is CASSQDFQETQYF. CDR3 in DNA: TGCGCCAGCAGCCAAGATTTTCAGGAGACCCAGTACTTC.

V is TRBV5-4 and J is TRBJ2-5; D remains ambiguous. The CDR3 totals 13 residues. The ends were cut back, 6 bases at V and 1 base at J, with 10 bases in the middle. CDR1 and CDR2 from the germline V gene are SGHNT and YYREEE (reference sequence). CDR3 DNA sequence: TGTGCCAGCAACTCTCAGTTCCAAGAGACCCAGTACTTC. The encoded protein is CASNSQFQETQYF.